The rows below give T cell receptor beta chains drawn from one sample of a study of control samples from healthy donors and cancer patients. Method: immunoSEQ multiplex PCR; TCRdb's copy keeps in-frame clones and lacks some. This sample yields roughly 38,000 clones, of which 75% to 90% are seen a single time; roughly 50% belongs to the top ten. The sequencing input was blood. These receptors were obtained from a man aged 55 to 70 in good health. Each CDR3 is given with its conserved first and last residue. D genes are given only for firm matches. Size tells how often a clone was seen (once, few, many) or the class of an expanded clone, and some rows leave it out.

-	TRBD1	12	TRBV29-1	TRBJ1-1	TGCAGCGTTACTGACAGGGGCACTGAAGCTTTCTTT	CSVTDRGTEAFF
-	TRBD2	15	TRBV25-1	TRBJ2-3	TGTGCCAGCAGTGGTAGCGGGGGCTCCACAGATACGCAGTATTTT	CASSGSGGSTDTQYF
-	TRBD2	17	TRBV5-1	TRBJ2-3	TGCGCCAGCAGCTTGTTTGTTAGCGGGCAGGGCTCAGATACGCAGTATTTT	CASSLFVSGQGSDTQYF
-	-	15	TRBV19	TRBJ2-2	TGTGCCAGTACGAAGGGTCCTCCGAACACCGGGGAGCTGTTTTTT	CASTKGPPNTGELFF
once	-	11	TRBV7-2	TRBJ2-5	TGTGCCAGCAGCCGAGGAGGGTCCCAGTACTTC	CASSRGGSQYF
-	TRBD1	19	TRBV24-1	TRBJ1-4	TGTGCCACCAGTGACCCCGGGACAGGGGCGTTTACAACTAATGAAAAACTGTTTTTT	CATSDPGTGAFTTNEKLFF
-	-	12	TRBV5-6	TRBJ2-1	TGTGCCAGCAGCTTGGCCCGCATTGAGCAGTTCTTC	CASSLARIEQFF
-	-	12	TRBV5-1	TRBJ2-7	TGCGCCAGCAGCTTGGAGAGCTACGAGCAGTACTTC	CASSLESYEQYF
-	-	16	TRBV7-3	TRBJ1-6	TGTGCCAGCAGCCTGTCGGGGCACTCCTATAATTCACCCCTCCACTTT	CASSLSGHSYNSPLHF
-	-	13	TRBV29-1	TRBJ2-7	TGCAGCGTTGTTATTCCTCCGTCCTACGAGCAGTACTTC	CSVVIPPSYEQYF
-	-	16	TRBV3-1/TRBV3-2	TRBJ2-2	TGTGCCAGCAGCCTATCGAAGGGCCTAAGCATCCCTCGGCTGTTTTTT	CASSLSKGLSIPRLFF
-	TRBD2	17	TRBV3-1/TRBV3-2	TRBJ2-1	TGTGCCGGTAATGTAAACCGTGGCGGGGGGTCCTACAATGAGCAGTTCTTC	CAGNVNRGGGSYNEQFF
-	-	11	TRBV3-1/TRBV3-2	TRBJ2-7	TGTGCCAGCAGCCAAGAGAAAGAGCAGTACTTC	CASSQEKEQYF
-	-	15	TRBV9	TRBJ2-2	TGTGCCAGCAGCGACACCGGGGGGCGCACCGGGGAGCTGTTTTTT	CASSDTGGRTGELFF
-	TRBD1	15	TRBV27	TRBJ2-5	TGTGCCAGCAGTGCTTGGGACAGGGTAGGGGAGACCCAGTACTTC	CASSAWDRVGETQYF
-	-	14	TRBV11-3	TRBJ2-3	TGTGCCAGCAGCTCCGGGGACACCACAGATACGCAGTATTTT	CASSSGDTTDTQYF
-	TRBD1	14	TRBV9	TRBJ2-7	TGTGCCAGCAGCCCCCGGACAGGGGGGTACGAGCAGTACTTC	CASSPRTGGYEQYF
-	-	14	TRBV10-3	TRBJ1-1	TGTGCCATCAGTAAAGCGGGGCAGAACACTGAAGCTTTCTTT	CAISKAGQNTEAFF
once	-	20	TRBV5-1	TRBJ2-7	TGCGCCAGCAGCTCATCAATTCCAACGGGGCCCCAATCCCCCCCTAAAGAGCAGTACTTC	CASSSSIPTGPQSPPKEQYF
-	-	16	TRBV27	TRBJ2-3	TGTGCCAGCAGTTTCCGGCCAGGGTCGAGAACAGATACGCAGTATTTT	CASSFRPGSRTDTQYF
-	TRBD1	15	TRBV4-3	TRBJ1-2	TGCGCCAGCAGCCAGACGACAGGGGTTAACTATGGCTACACCTTC	CASSQTTGVNYGYTF
-	TRBD1	16	TRBV4-3	TRBJ1-2	TGCGCCAGCAGCCAAGAACAGGGGGTGTTTTTAGGAGGCTACACCTTC	CASSQEQGVFLGGYTF
-	-	13	TRBV30	TRBJ1-2	TGTGCCTGGAGTGTACGGGAGACCGATGGCTACACCTTC	CAWSVRETDGYTF
-	TRBD1	15	TRBV3-1/TRBV3-2	TRBJ1-2	TGTGCCAGCAGCCCAACCACAGGGGGCGTAGGTGGCTACACCTTC	CASSPTTGGVGGYTF
-	-	15	TRBV28	TRBJ1-1	TGTGCCAGCAGTTTAAGTGGGGCGGATGTAACTGAAGCTTTCTTT	CASSLSGADVTEAFF
medium-sized	-	14	TRBV6-2/TRBV6-3	TRBJ1-4	TGTGCCAGCAGCTCCGGTCGAACTAATGAAAAACTGTTTTTT	CASSSGRTNEKLFF
-	-	15	TRBV5-4	TRBJ2-2	TGTGCCAGCAGCCCGAAGGCCAGAGAGGCCGGGGAGCTGTTTTTT	CASSPKAREAGELFF
-	-	16	TRBV4-3	TRBJ1-4	TGCGCCAGCAGCCAAGATCTGAAAGGGTTTAATGAAAAACTGTTTTTT	CASSQDLKGFNEKLFF
-	TRBD2	16	TRBV5-1	TRBJ2-3	TGCGCCAGCAGCTTGGGGCTGACTAGCTTTACAGATACGCAGTATTTT	CASSLGLTSFTDTQYF
-	-	15	TRBV14	TRBJ1-4	TGTGCCAGCAGCCTCGGCAGGGGAGGTAATGAAAAACTGTTTTTT	CASSLGRGGNEKLFF
once	-	15	TRBV28	TRBJ1-2	TGTGCCAGCAGACCCCTGGCAGGGCGCAATCGTGGCTACACCTTC	CASRPLAGRNRGYTF
-	-	11	TRBV7-8	TRBJ1-2	TGTGCCAGCAGCCAATGGGGAGGCTACACCTTC	CASSQWGGYTF
once	TRBD1	16	TRBV6-1	TRBJ1-4	TGTGCCAGCAGTGGGTTTTGGGGACAGGGGAGTGAAAAACTGTTTTTT	CASSGFWGQGSEKLFF
-	-	13	TRBV7-9	TRBJ1-1	TGTGCCAGCAGCGCCAGGGGCTACACTGAAGCTTTCTTT	CASSARGYTEAFF
-	-	15	TRBV6-5	TRBJ1-5	TGTGCCAGCAGACCGGGACAAACACTTAATCAGCCCCAGCATTTT	CASRPGQTLNQPQHF
-	-	15	TRBV5-1	TRBJ1-2	TGCGCCAGCAGCCCCGATTGGCCGTCGAACTATGGCTACACCTTC	CASSPDWPSNYGYTF
-	-	13	TRBV28	TRBJ2-7	TGTGCCAGCAGCGGGACGCCGCCCTACGAGCAGTACTTC	CASSGTPPYEQYF
-	-	15	TRBV7-3	TRBJ1-6	TGTGCCAGCAGCTTAAAGCCAGGACCTAATTCACCCCTCCACTTT	CASSLKPGPNSPLHF
once	-	13	TRBV28	TRBJ1-6	TGTGCCACCCGGGACACCCTAAAGGCGGTCCTCCACTTT	CATRDTLKAVLHF
-	-	13	TRBV12-3/TRBV12-4	TRBJ2-2	TGTGCCAGCAGAAGGGGGTGGACCGGGGAGCTGTTTTTT	CASRRGWTGELFF
-	-	12	TRBV6-2/TRBV6-3	TRBJ2-7	TGTGCCACCAGATACGGAGCCTACGAGCAGTACTTC	CATRYGAYEQYF
-	-	13	TRBV7-2	TRBJ1-2	TGTGCCAGCAGCTTGGAAACAATAAGTGGCTACACCTTC	CASSLETISGYTF
once	TRBD1	16	TRBV19	TRBJ2-3	TGTGCCAGTAGTAGTGGGACAGGTGTCAAGACAGATACGCAGTATTTT	CASSSGTGVKTDTQYF